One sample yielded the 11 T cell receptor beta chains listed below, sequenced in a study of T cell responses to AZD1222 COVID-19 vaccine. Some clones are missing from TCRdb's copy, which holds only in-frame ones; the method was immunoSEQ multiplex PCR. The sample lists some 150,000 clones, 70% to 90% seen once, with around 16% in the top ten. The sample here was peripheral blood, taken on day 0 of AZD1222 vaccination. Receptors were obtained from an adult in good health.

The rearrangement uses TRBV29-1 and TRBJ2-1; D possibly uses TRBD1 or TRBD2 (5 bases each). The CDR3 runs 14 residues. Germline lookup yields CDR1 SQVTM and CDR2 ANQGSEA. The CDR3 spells CSHKAGTLYNEQFF. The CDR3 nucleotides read TGCAGTCATAAGGCAGGGACCCTTTACAATGAGCAGTTCTTC.

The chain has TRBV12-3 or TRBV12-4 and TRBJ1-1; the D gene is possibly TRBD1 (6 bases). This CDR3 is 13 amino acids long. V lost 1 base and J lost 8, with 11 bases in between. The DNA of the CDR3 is TGTGCCAGCAGTTTAGGGAGAGGGACAGAAGCTTTCTTT. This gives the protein CASSLGRGTEAFF.

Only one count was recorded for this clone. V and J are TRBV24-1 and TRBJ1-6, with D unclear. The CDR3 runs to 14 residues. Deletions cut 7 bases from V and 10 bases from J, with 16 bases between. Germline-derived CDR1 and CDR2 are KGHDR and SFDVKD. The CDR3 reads CATSPGLVGSPLHF. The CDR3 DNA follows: TGTGCCACCAGCCCCGGCCTGGTCGGATCACCCCTCCACTTT.

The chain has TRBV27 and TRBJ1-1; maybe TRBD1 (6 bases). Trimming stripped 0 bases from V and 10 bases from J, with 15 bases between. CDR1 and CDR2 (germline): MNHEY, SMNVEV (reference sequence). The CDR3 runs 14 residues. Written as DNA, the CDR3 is TGTGCCAGCAGTTTATCGTTTAGGGACACGGGAGCTTTCTTT. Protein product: CASSLSFRDTGAFF.

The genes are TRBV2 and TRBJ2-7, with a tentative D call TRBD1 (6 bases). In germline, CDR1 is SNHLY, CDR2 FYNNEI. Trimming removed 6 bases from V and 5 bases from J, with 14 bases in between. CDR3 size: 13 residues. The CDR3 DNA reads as TGTGCCAGCAGCTACACAGGGTTTGACGAGCAGTACTTC. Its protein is CASSYTGFDEQYF.

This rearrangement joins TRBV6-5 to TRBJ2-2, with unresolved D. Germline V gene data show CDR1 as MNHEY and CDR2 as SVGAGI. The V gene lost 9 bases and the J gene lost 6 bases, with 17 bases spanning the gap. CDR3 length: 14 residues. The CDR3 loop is CASRPSIPSGELFF. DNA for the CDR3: TGTGCCAGTCGGCCGTCGATTCCTTCCGGGGAGCTGTTTTTT.

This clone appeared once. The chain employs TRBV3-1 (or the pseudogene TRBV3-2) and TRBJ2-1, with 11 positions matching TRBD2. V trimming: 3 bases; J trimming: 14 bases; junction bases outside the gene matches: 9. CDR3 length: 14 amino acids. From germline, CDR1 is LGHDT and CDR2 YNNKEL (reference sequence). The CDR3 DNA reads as TGTGCCAGCAGCCAGATACTAGCGGGGGCCCTGAAGTTCTTC. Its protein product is CASSQILAGALKFF.

The chain's CDR3 is CASSLTYAAGDEQYF. CDR3 in DNA: TGTGCCAGCAGCCTCACCTACGCCGCGGGGGACGAGCAGTACTTC. The chain combines TRBV9 with TRBJ2-7; 7 bases align to TRBD2. From germline, CDR1 is SGDLS and CDR2 YYNGEE. This CDR3 region has 15 residues. Losses at the gene ends were 4 bases for V and 5 bases for J; bases not matched to a gene: 12.

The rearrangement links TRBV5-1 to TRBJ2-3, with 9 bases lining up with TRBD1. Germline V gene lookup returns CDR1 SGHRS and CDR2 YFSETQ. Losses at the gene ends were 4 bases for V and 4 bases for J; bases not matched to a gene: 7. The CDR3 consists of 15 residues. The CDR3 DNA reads TGCGCCAGCAGCGGACAGGGGAGGCAAGCAGATACGCAGTATTTT. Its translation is CASSGQGRQADTQYF.

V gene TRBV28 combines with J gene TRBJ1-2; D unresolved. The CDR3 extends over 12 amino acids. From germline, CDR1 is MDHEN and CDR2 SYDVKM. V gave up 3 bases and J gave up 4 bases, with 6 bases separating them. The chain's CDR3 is CASSFGSYGYTF. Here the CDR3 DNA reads TGTGCCAGCAGTTTCGGCAGCTATGGCTACACCTTC.

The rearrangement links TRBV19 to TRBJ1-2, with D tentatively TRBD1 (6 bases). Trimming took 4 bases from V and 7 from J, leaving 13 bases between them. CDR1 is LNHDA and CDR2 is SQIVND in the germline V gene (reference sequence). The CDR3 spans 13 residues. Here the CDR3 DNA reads TGTGCCAGTAGTAACAGGGTTCGTGGTGGCTACACCTTC. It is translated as CASSNRVRGGYTF.